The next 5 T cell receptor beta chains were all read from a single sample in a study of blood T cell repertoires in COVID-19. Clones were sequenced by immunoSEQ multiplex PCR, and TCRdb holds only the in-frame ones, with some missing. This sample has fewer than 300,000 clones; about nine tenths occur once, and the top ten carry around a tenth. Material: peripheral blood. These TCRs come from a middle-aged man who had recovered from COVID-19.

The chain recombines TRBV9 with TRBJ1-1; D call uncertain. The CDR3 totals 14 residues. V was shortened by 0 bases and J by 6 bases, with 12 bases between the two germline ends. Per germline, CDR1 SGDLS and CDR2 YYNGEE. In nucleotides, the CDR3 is TGTGCCAGCAGCGTAGACAGTAGTTATGCTGAAGCTTTCTTT. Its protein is CASSVDSSYAEAFF.

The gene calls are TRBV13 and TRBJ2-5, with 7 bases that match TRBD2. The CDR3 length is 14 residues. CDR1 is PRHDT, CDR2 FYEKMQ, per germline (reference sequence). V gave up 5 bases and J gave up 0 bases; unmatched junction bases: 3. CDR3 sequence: CASSHGGYQETQYF. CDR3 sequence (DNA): TGTGCCAGCAGCCACGGGGGGTACCAAGAGACCCAGTACTTC.

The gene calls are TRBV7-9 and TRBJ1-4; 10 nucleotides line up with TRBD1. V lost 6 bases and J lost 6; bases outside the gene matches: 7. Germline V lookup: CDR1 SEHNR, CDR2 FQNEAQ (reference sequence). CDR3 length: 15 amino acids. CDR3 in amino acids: CASRQETGGYEKLFF. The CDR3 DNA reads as TGTGCCAGCAGACAAGAGACAGGGGGCTATGAAAAACTGTTTTTT.

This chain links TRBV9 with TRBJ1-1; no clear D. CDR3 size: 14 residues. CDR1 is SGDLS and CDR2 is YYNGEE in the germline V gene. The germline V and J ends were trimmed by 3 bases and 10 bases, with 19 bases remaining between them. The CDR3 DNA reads TGTGCCAGCAGCGCACCGGAGCTCAACCGGGGAGCTTTCTTT. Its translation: CASSAPELNRGAFF. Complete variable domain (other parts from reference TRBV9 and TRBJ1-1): DSGVTQTPKHLITATGQRVTLRCSPRSGDLSVYWYQQSLDQGLQFLIQYYNGEERAKGNILERFSAQQFPDLHSELNLSSLELGDSALYFCASSAPELNRGAFFGQGTRLTVV.

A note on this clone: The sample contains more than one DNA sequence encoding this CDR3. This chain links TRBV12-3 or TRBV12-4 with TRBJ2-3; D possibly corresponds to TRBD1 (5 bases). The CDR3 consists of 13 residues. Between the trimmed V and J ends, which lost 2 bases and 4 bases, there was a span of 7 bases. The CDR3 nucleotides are TGTGCCAGCAGTTTATTAGGGGCAGATACGCAGTATTTT. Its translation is CASSLLGADTQYF.